A single sample gave rise to the 9 T cell receptor beta chains below, sequenced in a study of blood T cell repertoires in COVID-19. Repertoires were generated with immunoSEQ multiplex PCR, while TCRdb's copy carries only in-frame clones and drops some. There are some 270,000 clones in the sample; around nine tenths occur only once, and 2% to 2.5% lies in the top ten. Sequenced input: peripheral blood. These TCRs come from a man between 50 and 59 years old with acute or convalescent COVID-19.

V and J are TRBV29-1 and TRBJ2-1; 12 bases match TRBD2. CDR1 SQVTM and CDR2 ANQGSEA come from the germline V gene. J gave up 6 bases and V 8 bases, and 8 bases lay outside the gene matches. CDR3 length: 14 residues. CDR3 in amino acids: CSTSLAGGGNEQFF. For the CDR3, the DNA is TGCAGCACCTCACTAGCGGGGGGCGGCAATGAGCAGTTCTTC.

The chain combines TRBV30 with TRBJ2-1; perhaps TRBD2 as D (5 bases). The CDR3 is made up of 12 amino acids. Germline V gene sequence: CDR1 GTSNPN, CDR2 SVGIG (reference sequence). Trimming stripped 0 bases from V and 7 bases from J, with 7 bases between. The CDR3 is CAWSVRGNEQFF. The CDR3 DNA sequence: TGTGCCTGGAGTGTACGGGGAAATGAGCAGTTCTTC. Variable domain in full (rest from reference TRBV30 and TRBJ2-1): SQTIHQWPATLVQPVGSPLSLECTVEGTSNPNLYWYRQAAGRGLQLLFYSVGIGQISSEVPQNLSASRPQDRQFILSSKKLLLSDSGFYLCAWSVRGNEQFFGPGTRLTVL.

The V and J genes are TRBV2 and TRBJ2-3; D is uncertain. Germline CDR1 is SNHLY and CDR2 is FYNNEI. Deletions cut 4 bases from V and 4 bases from J, with 9 bases between. This CDR3 has 13 amino acids. CDR3 amino acids: CASSVRISDTQYF. In DNA form, the CDR3 reads TGTGCCAGCAGTGTGCGGATTTCAGATACGCAGTATTTT.

The chain combines TRBV18 with TRBJ1-2; D gene unclear. The CDR3 loop spans 13 amino acids. Germline V gene lookup returns CDR1 KGHSH and CDR2 LQKENI. Trimming removed 4 bases at V and 2 bases at J, with 8 bases between. CDR3 bases: TGTGCCAGCTCACGAGACAAAAACTATGGCTACACCTTC. Translated, it gives CASSRDKNYGYTF.

Notes on this clone: The germline gene is not matched at one end of the junction; a read error may be the cause. The chain's CDR3 is CASSLGENQPQHF. The CDR3 bases are TGTGCTAGCAGCTTAGGGGAGAATCAGCCCCAGCATTTT. The rearrangement joins TRBV7-7 to TRBJ1-5; weak D call: TRBD1 (5 bases). The CDR3 consists of 13 residues. Germline V CDR1 and CDR2: SSHAT, FNYEAQ (reference sequence). Looking up the rest from reference TRBV7-7 and TRBJ1-5 gives the full variable domain: GAGVSQSPRYKVTKRGQDVTLRCDPISSHATLYWYQQALGQGPEFLTYFNYEAQPDKSGLPSDRFSAERPEGSISTLTIQRTEQRDSAMYRCASSLGENQPQHFGDGTRLSIL.

The rearrangement joins TRBV7-9 to TRBJ1-5; D remains ambiguous. V was shortened by 5 bases and J by 0 bases, with 5 bases between the two germline ends. The CDR3 has 13 amino acids. Germline CDR1 reads SEHNR; CDR2 reads FQNEAQ (reference sequence). CDR3 region: CASSPYSNQPQHF. CDR3 coding DNA: TGTGCCAGCAGCCCTTATAGCAATCAGCCCCAGCATTTT.

This chain uses TRBV30 with TRBJ1-1, with no clear D. There are 12 residues in the CDR3. Trimming removed 1 base at V and 6 bases at J, with 9 bases between. Looked up from germline, CDR1 is GTSNPN and CDR2 is SVGIG (reference sequence). CDR3 nucleotide sequence: TGTGCCTGGAGTGCCGGGGTCCCTGAAGCTTTCTTT. This codes for CAWSAGVPEAFF. Combining the CDR3 with reference TRBV30 and TRBJ1-1 gives the whole variable domain SQTIHQWPATLVQPVGSPLSLECTVEGTSNPNLYWYRQAAGRGLQLLFYSVGIGQISSEVPQNLSASRPQDRQFILSSKKLLLSDSGFYLCAWSAGVPEAFFGQGTRLTVV.

The rearrangement uses TRBV9 and TRBJ2-3; TRBD1 matches 9 bases. Germline CDR1 SGDLS, CDR2 YYNGEE. Unmatched junction bases numbered 6, after V lost 2 bases and J lost 5 bases. The CDR3 runs to 15 residues. CDR3 sequence: CASSVLTGGRDTQYF. The DNA of the CDR3 is TGTGCCAGCAGCGTTCTGACAGGGGGTAGAGATACGCAGTATTTT.

This chain joins TRBV29-1 and TRBJ1-1, with 9 bases fitting TRBD1. Germline assignment: CDR1 SQVTM and CDR2 ANQGSEA. The CDR3 contains 13 residues. J was trimmed by 5 bases and V by 7 bases; bases with no gene match: 8. Here the CDR3 reads CSGGTGSGTEAFF. In nucleotides, the CDR3 is TGCAGCGGGGGGACAGGGTCGGGGACTGAAGCTTTCTTT.